Following are 14 T cell receptor beta chains from one sample sequenced in a study of OX40 agonist ivuxolimab in advanced cancers. Using immunoSEQ multiplex PCR, the repertoire was profiled, and TCRdb retains in-frame clones only, with some absent. Among 50,000 or so clones, approximately 89% were seen once, and the ten largest hold around 5.6%. Sequencing used CD4+ or CD8+ T cells sorted from blood, obtained in a trial of the OX40 agonist ivuxolimab. These receptors all stem from an adult with an advanced solid tumor such as melanoma, head and neck, liver or kidney cancer.

The V and J genes are TRBV30 and TRBJ2-3; 9 bases agree with TRBD2. V lost 0 bases to trimming and J lost 4 bases; unmatched junction nucleotides: 5. The CDR3 totals 15 residues. From germline, CDR1 is GTSNPN and CDR2 SVGIG (reference sequence). The DNA of the CDR3 is TGTGCCTGGAGTGTAGGCGGGGGGGATGCAGATACGCAGTATTTT. Translated, it gives CAWSVGGGDADTQYF.

The genes are TRBV27 and TRBJ2-2; no clear D gene. Looked up from germline, CDR1 is MNHEY and CDR2 is SMNVEV (reference sequence). Between the trimmed V and J ends, which lost 8 bases and 0 bases, there was a span of 10 bases. The CDR3 has 14 residues. The CDR3, as DNA: TGTGCCAGCCGAATGCAAACGAACACCGGGGAGCTGTTTTTT. This encodes CASRMQTNTGELFF.

CDR3 in amino acids: CASSSTGSGELFF. DNA of the CDR3: TGTGCCAGCAGTTCGACAGGGTCCGGGGAGCTGTTTTTT. The chain uses TRBV6-5 and TRBJ2-2; 7 bases are a match to TRBD1. CDR1 and CDR2 from the germline V gene are MNHEY and SVGAGI. V shed 4 bases and J 6 bases; nucleotides not matched to a gene: 2. This CDR3 has 13 residues.

CDR3 sequence (DNA): TGTGCCACCAGCAGAGATAGTAACACCGGGGGGGGCAATCAGCCCCAGCATTTT. Translating it yields CATSRDSNTGGGNQPQHF. The rearrangement joins TRBV15 to TRBJ1-5; D may be TRBD1 (5 bases). Trimming cost V 0 bases and J 2 bases, with 17 bases left between them. This CDR3 has 18 residues. Germline CDR1 and CDR2: LNHNV and YYDKDF (reference sequence).

The V gene is TRBV5-1, the J gene TRBJ2-1, with 8 bases matching TRBD2. Germline V lookup: CDR1 SGHRS, CDR2 YFSETQ. This CDR3 spans 16 amino acids. The junction had 3 bases not matched to a gene; V was cut back by 1 base and J by 0 bases. CDR3 sequence (DNA): TGCGCCAGCAGCTTGTCGGGAGGGAGCTCCTACAATGAGCAGTTCTTC. This gives the protein CASSLSGGSSYNEQFF. Supplemented by reference TRBV5-1 and TRBJ2-1, the full variable domain reads KAGVTQTPRYLIKTRGQQVTLSCSPISGHRSVSWYQQTPGQGLQFLFEYFSETQRNKGNFPGRFSGRQFSNSRSEMNVSTLELGDSALYLCASSLSGGSSYNEQFFGPGTRLTVL.

This clone was detected only once. The J gene is TRBJ1-4, the V gene TRBV7-9; D uncertain. Deletions cut 1 base from V and 8 bases from J, with 11 bases between. The CDR3 has 14 amino acids. Per the germline V gene, CDR1 is SEHNR and CDR2 is FQNEAQ (reference sequence). CDR3 in amino acids: CASSLGPPTEKLFF. CDR3 nucleotide sequence: TGTGCCAGCAGCTTAGGCCCACCCACCGAAAAACTGTTTTTT.

The V call is TRBV5-4, the J call TRBJ2-5, with D tentatively TRBD1 (6 bases). The CDR3 loop spans 14 amino acids. Germline-derived CDR1 and CDR2 are SGHNT and YYREEE (reference sequence). V was clipped by 2 bases and J by 1 base, with 9 bases between them. The CDR3 nucleotides are TGTGCCAGCAGCTTAAGGGACACCCAAGAGACCCAGTACTTC. Translation: CASSLRDTQETQYF.

This rearrangement joins TRBV5-6 to TRBJ2-3; TRBD2 might be the D (5 bases). V was trimmed by 0 bases and J by 7 bases, leaving 12 bases between them. Germline CDR1 and CDR2: SGHDT and YYEEEE. There are 14 residues in the CDR3. The CDR3 loop reads CASSLAGLANTQYF. The CDR3 nucleotides read TGTGCCAGCAGCTTGGCCGGACTCGCAAATACGCAGTATTTT.

This clone appeared once. The rearrangement uses TRBV5-4 and TRBJ1-1; D is uncertain. This CDR3 is 14 amino acids long. Germline V gives CDR1 SGHNT, CDR2 YYREEE (reference sequence). The V end was cut by 2 bases, the J end by 4 bases, with 12 bases between. CDR3 loop: CASSFGVPTTEAFF. CDR3 nucleotide sequence: TGTGCCAGCAGCTTCGGAGTTCCGACCACTGAAGCTTTCTTT. The full variable domain, with the rest looked up from reference TRBV5-4 and TRBJ1-1, is ETGVTQSPTHLIKTRGQQVTLRCSSQSGHNTVSWYQQALGQGPQFIFQYYREEENGRGNFPPRFSGLQFPNYSSELNVNALELDDSALYLCASSFGVPTTEAFFGQGTRLTVV.

The rearrangement uses TRBV9 and TRBJ1-1; no clear D. The V gene lost 4 bases and the J gene lost 1 base, with 11 bases spanning the gap. CDR3 length: 14 amino acids. Germline V gene data show CDR1 as SGDLS and CDR2 as YYNGEE. The chain's CDR3 is CASSLNVANTEAFF. The CDR3 region has the DNA TGTGCCAGCAGCCTGAACGTAGCGAACACTGAAGCTTTCTTT.

CDR3 in amino acids: CASSRLAGGPETQYF. DNA of the CDR3: TGTGCCAGCAGCAGACTAGCGGGAGGGCCGGAGACCCAGTACTTC. The V gene is TRBV7-9, the J gene TRBJ2-5, with 14 bases that match TRBD2. The germline V gene encodes CDR1 SEHNR and CDR2 FQNEAQ (reference sequence). The CDR3 is 15 residues long. The V and J ends lost 5 bases and 5 bases, in that order; junction bases with no gene match: 4.

The chain recombines TRBV6-6 with TRBJ2-5, with 8 bases lining up with TRBD2. CDR3 size: 15 residues. Looked up from germline, CDR1 is MNHNY and CDR2 is SVGAGI (reference sequence). V trimming: 0 bases; J trimming: 4 bases; junction bases outside the gene matches: 4. The CDR3 spells CASSYSSLAGETQYF. The CDR3 region has the DNA TGTGCCAGCAGTTACTCGAGTCTAGCGGGAGAGACCCAGTACTTC.

V is TRBV6-5 and J is TRBJ2-2, with TRBD2 matching over 7 bases. From germline, CDR1 is MNHEY and CDR2 SVGAGI. Trimming at V came to 3 bases and at J to 6 bases, leaving 7 bases not matched to a gene. The CDR3 contains 15 residues. The DNA for the CDR3 is TGTGCCAGCAGTTATCTGCGGGGGTCCGCCGGGGAGCTGTTTTTT. Protein: CASSYLRGSAGELFF.

The V gene is TRBV28, the J gene TRBJ1-6; 7 nucleotides agree with TRBD1. Per germline, CDR1 MDHEN and CDR2 SYDVKM. This CDR3 is 14 amino acids long. Losses at the gene ends were 6 bases for V and 6 bases for J; bases not matched to a gene: 5. The DNA for the CDR3 is TGTGCCAGCAGCTCGGACAGGTTTAATTCACCCCTCCACTTT. Its protein product is CASSSDRFNSPLHF.